This is a list of T cell receptor beta chains from one sample in a study of identical twins. A single record per CDR3 protein comes from TCRdb applying MiXCR to the 5' RACE reads. The sample consists of approximately 500,000 distinct CDR3 sequences, approximately 25% of them appearing once. The same data also contributed to another study, on T cells expressing NK-cell markers.

Sequencing used CD4+ T cells sorted from blood. The receptors were gathered from a woman aged 18 to 35 in good health. CDR3s include the opening cysteine and the closing phenylalanine or tryptophan. A D gene is named only where the DNA matches it firmly. The listing skips clone size in some rows; elsewhere it reads once, few, many or a size class.

>.|TRBV28|15|TRBJ1-2|.
CASSFSLFQGYGYTF
TGTGCCAGCAGTTTTTCGTTATTTCAAGGCTATGGCTACACCTTC
>.|TRBV20-1|15|TRBJ2-5|.
CSARETGSSRETQYF
TGCAGTGCTAGAGAGACAGGTTCGAGCCGAGAGACCCAGTACTTC
>.|TRBV5-1|14|TRBJ2-5|.
CASSLESIKETQYF
TGCGCCAGCAGCTTGGAGTCTATCAAAGAGACCCAGTACTTC
>TRBD1|TRBV5-1|13|TRBJ2-7|.
CASSQTGDYEQYF
TGCGCCAGCAGCCAGACAGGGGACTACGAGCAGTACTTC
>.|TRBV30|17|TRBJ2-1|few
CAWSVPVGRGSYNEQFF
TGTGCCTGGAGTGTACCGGTAGGAAGGGGCTCCTACAATGAGCAGTTCTTC
>.|TRBV20-1|12|TRBJ1-1|.
CSARSTGTEAFF
TGCAGTGCTAGATCTACGGGCACTGAAGCTTTCTTT
>.|TRBV25-1|12|TRBJ2-7|.
CASSEYGPEQYF
TGTGCCAGCAGTGAATATGGTCCCGAGCAGTACTTC
>.|TRBV7-8|14|TRBJ1-3|few
CASRSRNSGNTIYF
TGTGCCAGCAGGTCCCGGAACTCTGGAAACACCATATATTTT
>TRBD2|TRBV5-1|15|TRBJ2-1|.
CASSDQGTSGSEQFF
TGCGCCAGCAGCGACCAGGGGACTAGCGGAAGTGAGCAGTTCTTC
>TRBD1|TRBV10-3|15|TRBJ1-2|few
CAISDSRDRTYGYTF
TGTGCCATCAGTGATTCCCGGGACAGGACATATGGCTACACCTTC
>TRBD2|TRBV19|20|TRBJ2-1|.
CASSIKRFEREKGLYNEQFF
TGTGCCAGTAGTATTAAGCGGTTCGAGCGGGAGAAGGGATTGTACAATGAGCAGTTCTTC
>.|TRBV29-1|13|TRBJ2-1|few
CSVEDIRHNEQFF
TGCAGCGTTGAAGATATCAGGCACAATGAGCAGTTCTTC
>TRBD2|TRBV24-1|17|TRBJ2-3|few
CATSDQTSGGGRDTQYF
TGTGCCACCAGTGACCAGACTAGCGGAGGTGGTAGGGATACGCAGTATTTT
>.|TRBV2|13|TRBJ2-1|.
CASSEAVGNEQFF
TGTGCCAGCAGTGAAGCCGTGGGCAATGAGCAGTTCTTC
>.|TRBV7-2|14|TRBJ2-7|.
CASSLAGLSYEQYF
TGTGCCAGCAGCTTAGCGGGGTTATCGTACGAGCAGTACTTC
>TRBD1|TRBV5-1|14|TRBJ2-7|.
CASTLGQGRYEQYF
TGCGCCAGCACCTTGGGACAGGGCCGCTACGAGCAGTACTTC
>.|TRBV6-1|13|TRBJ2-5|few
CASRTRGAETQYF
TGTGCCAGCAGAACTAGGGGAGCGGAGACCCAGTACTTC
>.|TRBV6-1|13|TRBJ1-4|.
CAIGTAINEKLFF
TGTGCCATTGGCACGGCTATTAATGAAAAACTGTTTTTT
>.|TRBV7-2|17|TRBJ2-3|few
CASSFKASQLGTDTQYF
TGTGCCAGCAGCTTTAAGGCTAGTCAACTAGGCACAGATACGCAGTATTTT
>.|TRBV14|13|TRBJ2-5|many
CASSQERLQTQYF
TGTGCCAGCAGCCAAGAACGGCTCCAGACCCAGTACTTC
>.|TRBV29-1|13|TRBJ1-5|few
CSVGDGGWQPQHF
TGCAGCGTAGGCGACGGGGGCTGGCAGCCCCAGCATTTT
>.|TRBV2|14|TRBJ2-1|.
CASRRRSSYNEQFF
TGTGCCAGCCGGCGCAGATCCTCCTACAATGAGCAGTTCTTC
>.|TRBV20-1|13|TRBJ2-7|.
CSALRGGTYEQYF
TGCAGTGCCCTCCGGGGCGGAACCTACGAGCAGTACTTC
>TRBD2|TRBV2|14|TRBJ2-3|few
CATRTSGSTDTQYF
TGTGCCACCCGGACTAGCGGATCCACAGATACGCAGTATTTT
>TRBD2|TRBV20-1|14|TRBJ2-1|few
CSVTQSGSGYEQFF
TGCAGTGTTACTCAGAGCGGGAGTGGGTATGAGCAGTTCTTC
>.|TRBV19|12|TRBJ1-5|.
CASSTPGQPQHF
TGTGCCAGTAGTACGCCGGGGCAGCCCCAGCATTTT
>.|TRBV12-5|12|TRBJ2-7|.
CASGLSRYEQYF
TGTGCTAGTGGTTTGAGTCGCTACGAGCAGTACTTC
>.|TRBV9|14|TRBJ2-3|.
CASSTRPRADTQYF
TGTGCCAGCAGCACAAGACCCCGTGCAGATACGCAGTATTTT
>TRBD1|TRBV5-1|16|TRBJ2-7|many
CASSSSRDRVSYEQYF
TGCGCCAGCAGCTCTTCCCGGGACAGGGTCTCCTACGAGCAGTACTTC